This T cell receptor (beta chain) was found in a study of blood T cells in healthy people across ages. Broader study findings: A greater number of naive CD4+ cells and higher diversity distinguished long-lived donors from aged donors.

The authors ran a second PCR of 7 to 11 cycles using a sample-barcoded 5' primer and a J-beta primer mix. TCRdb reprocessed the 5' RACE reads via MiXCR and lists one record per CDR3 protein. The sample holds hundreds of thousands of distinct CDR3 sequences, 58% seen once. The V and J ends lost 5 bases and 6 bases respectively, with 13 bases between them. CDR3 length equals 14 residues. To note about this clonotype: The antigen remains undetermined.

The V call is TRBV12-3 or TRBV12-4, the J call TRBJ2-2; the D is unclear. Sequencing was done on a sample of blood. The clonotype originates from a young man in good health. CDR3 sequence: CASSPRHPAGELFF. The CDR3 DNA is TGTGCCAGCAGTCCACGCCATCCGGCCGGGGAGCTGTTTTTT.